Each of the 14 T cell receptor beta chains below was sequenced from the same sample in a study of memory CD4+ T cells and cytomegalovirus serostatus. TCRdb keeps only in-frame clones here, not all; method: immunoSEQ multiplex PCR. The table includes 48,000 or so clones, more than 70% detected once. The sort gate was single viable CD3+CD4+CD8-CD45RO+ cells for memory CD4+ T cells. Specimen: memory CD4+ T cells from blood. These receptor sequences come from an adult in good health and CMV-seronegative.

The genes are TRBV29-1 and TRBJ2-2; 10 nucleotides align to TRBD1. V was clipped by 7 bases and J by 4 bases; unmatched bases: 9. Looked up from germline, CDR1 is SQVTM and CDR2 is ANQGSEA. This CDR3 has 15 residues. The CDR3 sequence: CSATDRGRGTGELFF. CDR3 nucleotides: TGCAGCGCCACCGACAGGGGGCGCGGCACCGGGGAGCTGTTTTTT.

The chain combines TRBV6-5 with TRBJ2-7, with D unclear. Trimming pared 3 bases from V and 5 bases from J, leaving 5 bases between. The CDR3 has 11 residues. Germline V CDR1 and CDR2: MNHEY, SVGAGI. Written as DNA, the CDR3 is TGTGCCAGCAGTTATTCCAACGAGCAGTACTTC. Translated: CASSYSNEQYF.

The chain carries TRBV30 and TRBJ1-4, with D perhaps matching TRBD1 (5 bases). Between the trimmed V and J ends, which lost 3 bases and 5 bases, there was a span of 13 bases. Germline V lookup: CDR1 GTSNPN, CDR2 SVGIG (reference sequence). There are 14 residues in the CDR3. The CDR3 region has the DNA TGTGCCTGGAGGAGGGGACGGCAAAATGAAAAACTGTTTTTT. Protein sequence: CAWRRGRQNEKLFF.

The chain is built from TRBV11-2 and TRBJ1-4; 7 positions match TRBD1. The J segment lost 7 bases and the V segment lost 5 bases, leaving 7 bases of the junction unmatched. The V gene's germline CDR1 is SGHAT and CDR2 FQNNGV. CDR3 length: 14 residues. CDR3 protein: CASSGRGRVEKLFF. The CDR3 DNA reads TGTGCCAGCAGCGGGAGGGGGCGCGTTGAAAAACTGTTTTTT.

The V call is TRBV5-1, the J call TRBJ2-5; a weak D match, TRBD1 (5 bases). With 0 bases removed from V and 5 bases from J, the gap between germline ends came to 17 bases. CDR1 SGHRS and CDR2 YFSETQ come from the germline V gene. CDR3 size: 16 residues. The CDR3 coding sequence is TGCGCCAGCAGCTTGGGAGTTGGGGCGCTGTATGAGACCCAGTACTTC. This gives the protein CASSLGVGALYETQYF.

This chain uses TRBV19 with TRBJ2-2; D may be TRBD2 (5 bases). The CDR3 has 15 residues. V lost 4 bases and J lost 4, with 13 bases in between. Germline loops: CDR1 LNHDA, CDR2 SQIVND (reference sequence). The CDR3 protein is CASSTPEGVTGELFF. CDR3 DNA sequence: TGTGCCAGTAGTACCCCAGAGGGAGTCACCGGGGAGCTGTTTTTT.

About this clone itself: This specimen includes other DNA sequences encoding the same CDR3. CDR3 residues: CASSQGGDYGYTF. CDR3 bases: TGTGCCAGCAGCCAAGGGGGAGACTATGGCTACACCTTC. The V gene is TRBV4-2, the J gene TRBJ1-2; D is uncertain. This CDR3 is 13 amino acids long. Germline V gene sequence: CDR1 LGHNA, CDR2 YNFKEQ. Trimming stripped 1 base from V and 3 bases from J, with 6 bases between.

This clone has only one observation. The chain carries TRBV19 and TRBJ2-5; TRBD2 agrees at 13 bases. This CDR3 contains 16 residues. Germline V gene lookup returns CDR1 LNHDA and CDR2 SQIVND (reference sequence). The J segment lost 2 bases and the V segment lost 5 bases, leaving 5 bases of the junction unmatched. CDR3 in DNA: TGTGCCAGTAGTTGGACTAGCGGGGGACGACAAGAGACCCAGTACTTC. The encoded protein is CASSWTSGGRQETQYF.

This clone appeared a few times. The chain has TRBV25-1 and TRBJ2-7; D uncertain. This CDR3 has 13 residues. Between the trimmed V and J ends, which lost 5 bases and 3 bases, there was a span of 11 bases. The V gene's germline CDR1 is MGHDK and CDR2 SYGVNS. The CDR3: CASSPAKGYEQYF. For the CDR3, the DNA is TGTGCCAGCAGTCCTGCTAAGGGCTACGAGCAGTACTTC.

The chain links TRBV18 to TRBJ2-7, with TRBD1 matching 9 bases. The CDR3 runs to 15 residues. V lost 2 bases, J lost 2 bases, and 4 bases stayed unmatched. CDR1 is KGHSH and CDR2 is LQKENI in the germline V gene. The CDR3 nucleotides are TGTGCCAGCTCACCAATCGGGACAGGGACCTACGAGCAGTACTTC. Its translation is CASSPIGTGTYEQYF.

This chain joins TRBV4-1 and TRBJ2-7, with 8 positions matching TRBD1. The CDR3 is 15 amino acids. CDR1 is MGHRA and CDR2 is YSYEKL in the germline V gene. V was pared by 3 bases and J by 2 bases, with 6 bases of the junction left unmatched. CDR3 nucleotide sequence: TGCGCCAGCAGCCAGGGTACAGGGGGGACCTACGAGCAGTACTTC. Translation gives CASSQGTGGTYEQYF.

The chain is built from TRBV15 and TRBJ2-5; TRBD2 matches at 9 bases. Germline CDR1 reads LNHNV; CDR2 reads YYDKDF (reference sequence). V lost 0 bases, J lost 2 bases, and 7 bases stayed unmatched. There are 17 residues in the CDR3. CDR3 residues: CATSREAPSGGQETQYF. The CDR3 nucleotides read TGTGCCACCAGCAGAGAAGCCCCAAGCGGGGGGCAAGAGACCCAGTACTTC.

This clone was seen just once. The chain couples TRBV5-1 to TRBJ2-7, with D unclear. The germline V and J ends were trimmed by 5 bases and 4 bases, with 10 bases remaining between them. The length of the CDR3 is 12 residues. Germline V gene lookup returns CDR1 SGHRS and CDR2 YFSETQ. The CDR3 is CASSSASYEQYF. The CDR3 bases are TGCGCCAGCAGTTCTGCAAGTTACGAGCAGTACTTC.

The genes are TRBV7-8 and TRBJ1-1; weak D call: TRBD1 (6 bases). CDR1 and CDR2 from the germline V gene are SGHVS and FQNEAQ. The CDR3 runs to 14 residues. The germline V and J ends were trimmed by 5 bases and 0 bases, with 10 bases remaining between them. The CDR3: CASSVDRMNTEAFF. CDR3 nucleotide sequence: TGTGCCAGCAGCGTCGACAGGATGAACACTGAAGCTTTCTTT.